These 6 T cell receptor beta chains originate from one sample sequenced in a study of CD8+ T cells in alopecia areata (dated by TCRdb to between 2018 and 2020). According to the study, the label for this sample's time point signals: about 25 weeks on oral tofacitinib. The treatment or condition label, as the study defines it: oral pan-JAK inhibitor, 5-10 mg twice daily. Library preparation employed the immunoSEQ multiplex PCR assay. To provide template for TCR sequencing, every sample had RNA extracted and reverse transcribed into cDNA. TCRdb retrieved this table from immuneACCESS and kept in-frame rearrangements only. Not all clones are present; in checked studies, unresolved V genes account for under half, and no reason is known for the remainder. This sample gives 90,000 to 120,000 clones in total; 84% of them show up just once. The ten largest clones take up about 24% of the sample. The source was CD8+ T cells sorted from blood, collected at week 24, from a patient treated with tofacitinib. These receptor sequences come from a human donor with alopecia areata.

The chain combines TRBV29-1 with TRBJ2-7, with no clear D. From germline, CDR1 is SQVTM and CDR2 ANQGSEA. The CDR3 sequence is 14 residues long. V shed 1 base and J shed 2 bases, with 12 bases lying between them. The CDR3 protein is CSVEVPGKTYEQYF. The CDR3 bases are TGCAGCGTTGAAGTTCCGGGTAAGACCTACGAGCAGTACTTC.

This clone was observed a single time. The V and J genes are TRBV10-3 and TRBJ2-6; weak D call: TRBD2 (7 bases). The germline V and J ends were trimmed by 1 base and 4 bases, with 11 bases remaining between them. Germline CDR1 is ENHRY and CDR2 is SYGVKD. The CDR3 is 16 residues long. The CDR3 sequence is CAISEFGGTGANVLTF. Here the CDR3 DNA reads TGTGCCATCAGTGAGTTCGGGGGGACAGGGGCCAACGTCCTGACTTTC.

This clone was counted a few times. This chain uses TRBV7-9 with TRBJ1-1; D is undetermined. The CDR3 is made up of 14 amino acids. The V end lost 1 base, the J end lost 4 bases, and 10 bases lay between the germline ends. Germline assignment: CDR1 SEHNR and CDR2 FQNEAQ (reference sequence). The CDR3 DNA sequence: TGTGCCAGCAGCTTAGGACGGGTAGGCACTGAAGCTTTCTTT. Protein: CASSLGRVGTEAFF.

In its sample, this clone was seen a few times. Other DNA variants within this sample encode the same CDR3. In DNA form, the CDR3 reads TGCAGCGTTCCCCGGGGGGGGGCGAATGAGCAGTTCTTC. It yields the protein CSVPRGGANEQFF. J is TRBJ2-1 and V is TRBV29-1, with 8 bases that match TRBD2. This CDR3 has 13 residues. CDR1 and CDR2 from the germline V gene are SQVTM and ANQGSEA. Germline trimming cut 5 bases from V and 7 bases from J; bases unmatched to any gene: 7.

The chain has TRBV2 and TRBJ2-7; D unresolved. V was clipped by 8 bases and J by 4 bases, with 9 bases between them. The CDR3 runs to 11 residues. Per the germline V gene, CDR1 is SNHLY and CDR2 is FYNNEI. The CDR3: CASAPGYEQYF. CDR3 DNA: TGTGCCAGCGCCCCCGGATACGAGCAGTACTTC.

V and J are TRBV4-3 and TRBJ2-7, with 9 bases that match TRBD1. Trimming removed 0 bases from V and 2 bases from J; junction bases left unmatched: 2. The CDR3 covers 15 residues. Per germline, CDR1 LGHNA and CDR2 YSLEER. The CDR3 coding sequence is TGCGCCAGCAGCCAAGAGGGACAGGGAGCCTACGAGCAGTACTTC. The encoded protein is CASSQEGQGAYEQYF.